This section outlines one T cell receptor beta chain sequence together with its context. Clones were sequenced by immunoSEQ multiplex PCR, and TCRdb holds only the in-frame ones, with some missing. Here the sample spans about 100,000 clones, roughly 87% being singletons. The data derive from a study of blood T cell repertoires in COVID-19. This CDR3 spans 14 amino acids. V was pared by 5 bases and J by 3 bases, with 3 bases of the junction left unmatched. The germline V gene has CDR1 LNHDA and CDR2 SQIVND (reference sequence). Material for sequencing was peripheral blood. The sequence derives from a woman between 45 and 65 years old with COVID-19, enrolled during active disease. The V call is TRBV19, the J call TRBJ2-7; 11 bases agree with TRBD1. CDR3 region: CASSPGQGDYEQYF. In nucleotides, the CDR3 is TGTGCCAGTAGTCCGGGACAGGGGGACTACGAGCAGTACTTC.